The rows below give T cell receptor beta chains drawn from one sample of a study of a mutant IDH1 vaccine in newly diagnosed glioma. Data came from immunoSEQ multiplex PCR; TCRdb stores just in-frame clones and leaves some out. The profile shows 43,000 or so clones, roughly 92% of them singletons. The antigens these receptors bind are not known. Sequencing was performed on PBMCs, taken from a glioma patient whose treatment included an IDH1 peptide vaccine. Every receptor here comes from a man in his forties or fifties with glioma. Each CDR3 is given without its conserved first and last residue. The D gene is left open where the match is weak.

TRBV5-1	15	TRBJ2-4	TRBD2	ASSRGGAGSDKNIQY
TRBV2	10	TRBJ1-6	-	ASWGGEPPLH
TRBV15	13	TRBJ1-5	-	ATSNPGHLGQPQH
TRBV28	12	TRBJ2-5	-	ASSLYRGGETQY
TRBV13	10	TRBJ1-6	-	ASSRENSPLH
TRBV5-6	12	TRBJ1-6	TRBD1	ASSNDRATSPLH
TRBV2	12	TRBJ1-3	-	ASSESRGGNTIY
TRBV5-4	15	TRBJ2-2	TRBD1	ASSRTGAPSGTGELF
TRBV6-5	13	TRBJ1-3	-	ASRPRTASGNTIY
TRBV14	13	TRBJ2-1	TRBD2	ASRPTSGSYNEQF
TRBV19	14	TRBJ1-5	TRBD1	ASLGQGAISNQPQH
TRBV7-9	17	TRBJ2-1	TRBD2	ASSFPGLAGVLAYNEQF
TRBV21-1	17	TRBJ2-7	-	ASSRRPPGTSGRAYEQY
TRBV5-1	10	TRBJ2-1	-	ASSIDYNEQF
TRBV30	12	TRBJ1-5	TRBD1	AWSGTGGNQPQH
TRBV6-5	12	TRBJ1-1	-	ASRKPDLGTEAF
TRBV6-5	12	TRBJ2-5	TRBD1	ASSLRGGWETQY